These 8 T cell receptor beta chains were sequenced from one sample in a study of blood T cell repertoires in COVID-19. Here immunoSEQ multiplex PCR was the method, and the copy in TCRdb shows in-frame clones only, minus some. The table includes tens of thousands of clones, around 84% detected once. Sequencing used peripheral blood. These receptors all stem from an older man with active COVID-19.

The gene calls are TRBV6-4 and TRBJ2-7; D remains ambiguous. This CDR3 comprises 15 residues. Looked up from germline, CDR1 is MRHNA and CDR2 is SNTAGT. V was shortened by 5 bases and J by 0 bases, with 14 bases between the two germline ends. CDR3 sequence: CASSSQFPLSYEQYF. CDR3 DNA sequence: TGTGCCAGCAGTTCACAGTTCCCTCTCTCCTACGAGCAGTACTTC.

This clone was recorded once. The chain carries TRBV6-6 and TRBJ1-2; D ambiguous. Trimming left V 8 bases short and J 4 bases short, with 14 bases between. This CDR3 is 13 amino acids long. Germline CDR1 is MNHNY and CDR2 is SVGAGI (reference sequence). CDR3 loop: CASSPGAGYGYTF. In nucleotides, the CDR3 is TGTGCCAGCTCCCCAGGCGCCGGCTATGGCTACACCTTC.

The gene calls are TRBV5-4 and TRBJ2-2; D uncertain. The CDR3 is 16 amino acids. Germline V gene lookup returns CDR1 SGHNT and CDR2 YYREEE (reference sequence). Trimming pared 0 bases from V and 6 bases from J, leaving 15 bases between. CDR3 in amino acids: CASSLASAQSPGELFF. In DNA, the CDR3 is TGTGCCAGCAGCTTGGCCTCTGCACAGTCTCCCGGGGAGCTGTTTTTT.

The table lists this clone with a few counts. The chain recombines TRBV7-2 with TRBJ1-2, with D perhaps TRBD1 (5 bases). Germline values: CDR1 SGHTA, CDR2 FQGNSA. Trimming took off 6 bases at V and 0 bases at J, with 11 bases between the two ends. This CDR3 is built from 14 residues. For the CDR3, the DNA is TGTGCCAGCAGGACCGGGGGTTCTAACTATGGCTACACCTTC. The encoded protein is CASRTGGSNYGYTF.

This chain links TRBV5-1 with TRBJ1-2; D may be TRBD1 (6 bases). V was shortened by 4 bases and J by 9 bases, with 19 bases between the two germline ends. Germline V lookup: CDR1 SGHRS, CDR2 YFSETQ. The CDR3 is made up of 14 amino acids. The DNA of the CDR3 is TGCGCCAGCAGCGCATCAGGGGTTCCATTGAGCTACACCTTC. As protein: CASSASGVPLSYTF.

The chain is built from TRBV7-9 and TRBJ1-2; D gene ambiguous. Trimming left V 0 bases short and J 4 bases short, with 12 bases between. Germline V CDR1 and CDR2: SEHNR, FQNEAQ (reference sequence). The CDR3 runs 15 residues. CDR3 sequence reads: CASSLALLSSYGYTF. In nucleotides, the CDR3 is TGTGCCAGCAGCTTAGCCCTACTAAGCTCCTATGGCTACACCTTC.

V usage is TRBV7-9 and J usage is TRBJ2-1; 7 bases agree with TRBD2. Germline lookup yields CDR1 SEHNR and CDR2 FQNEAQ (reference sequence). The ends lost 5 bases at V and 5 bases at J; junction bases unmatched: 18. The CDR3 is 18 amino acids. The CDR3 protein is CASSPQPVGRGTNNEQFF. In DNA form, the CDR3 reads TGTGCCAGCAGCCCTCAGCCCGTGGGGCGGGGGACCAACAATGAGCAGTTCTTC. Drawing the rest from reference TRBV7-9 and TRBJ2-1, the complete variable domain is DTGVSQNPRHKITKRGQNVTFRCDPISEHNRLYWYRQTLGQGPEFLTYFQNEAQLEKSRLLSDRFSAERPKGSFSTLEIQRTEQGDSAMYLCASSPQPVGRGTNNEQFFGPGTRLTVL.

V and J are TRBV7-2 and TRBJ2-1; TRBD2 agrees at 8 bases. Germline lookup yields CDR1 SGHTA and CDR2 FQGNSA. The CDR3 extends over 16 amino acids. V shed 3 bases and J 0 bases; nucleotides not matched to a gene: 4. The CDR3 region has the DNA TGTGCCAGCAGCTTGTCGGGGGGGAGCTCCTACAATGAGCAGTTCTTC. Translated: CASSLSGGSSYNEQFF.